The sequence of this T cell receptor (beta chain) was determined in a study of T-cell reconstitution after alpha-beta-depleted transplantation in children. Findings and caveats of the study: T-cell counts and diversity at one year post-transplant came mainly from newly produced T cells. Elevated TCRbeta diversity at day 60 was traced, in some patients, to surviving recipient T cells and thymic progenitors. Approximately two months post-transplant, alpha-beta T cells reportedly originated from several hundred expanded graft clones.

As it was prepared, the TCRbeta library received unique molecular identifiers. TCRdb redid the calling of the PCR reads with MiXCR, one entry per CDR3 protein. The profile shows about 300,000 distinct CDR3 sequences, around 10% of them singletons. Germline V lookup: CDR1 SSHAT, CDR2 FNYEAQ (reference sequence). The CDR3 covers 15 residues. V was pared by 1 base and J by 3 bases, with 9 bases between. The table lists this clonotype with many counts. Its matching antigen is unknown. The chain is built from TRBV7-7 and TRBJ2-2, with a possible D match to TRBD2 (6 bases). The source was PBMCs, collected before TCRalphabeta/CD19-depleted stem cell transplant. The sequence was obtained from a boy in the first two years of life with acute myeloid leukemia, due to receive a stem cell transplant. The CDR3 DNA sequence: TGTGCCAGCAGCTTAGGGGGAGGTGACACCGGGGAGCTGTTTTTT. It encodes CASSLGGGDTGELFF.